Described below is a single T cell receptor (beta chain) sequence and its context. Its antigen is still unknown. The data are from a study of cytomegalovirus exposure and HLA in healthy donors. It was with 60 Vbeta and 13 Jbeta primers that the PCR ran. Measured with immunoSEQ multiplex PCR; TCRdb has only the in-frame clones, and not every one. The sample records over 100,000 clones, around 64% being singletons. In germline, CDR1 is GTSNPN, CDR2 SVGIG (reference sequence). Trimming cost V 6 bases and J 5 bases, with 16 bases left between them. The CDR3 totals 13 residues. Regarding the study as a whole: Analysis was carried out at a later point, and it linked a missense DCLRE1C variant to TCR beta V- and J-gene trimming.

Sequencing was carried out using PBMCs. V and J are TRBV30 and TRBJ2-5, with D possibly TRBD2 on 6 matching bases. This receptor was identified in a man aged 30 to 39 in good health and CMV-seropositive. CDR3 bases: TGTGCCTGCCCCCTTCAAGGAGGGGAGACCCAGTACTTC. Encoded protein: CACPLQGGETQYF.